The 27 T cell receptor beta chains in this list originate from one sample, sequenced in a study of shared clonotypes between healthy human individuals. Here immunoSEQ multiplex PCR was the method, and the copy in TCRdb shows in-frame clones only, minus some. The sample includes roughly 650,000 clones, approximately 96% seen only once; the top ten take around 0.1%. Naive CD8 cells lacked CD45RO, underwent positive selection for CCR7 and left out terminally differentiated effector memory CD45RA+ cells. Sequenced input: naive CD8+ T cells sorted from blood. Receptors were obtained from a woman aged 25 to 45 in good health.

The V and J genes are TRBV18 and TRBJ1-2; D remains unclear. Germline V gene data show CDR1 as KGHSH and CDR2 as LQKENI. This CDR3 spans 14 amino acids. V dropped 2 bases and J dropped 2 bases, with 9 bases sitting between them. In DNA form, the CDR3 reads TGTGCCAGCTCACCAGGAGAAATCAACTATGGCTACACCTTC. It codes for CASSPGEINYGYTF.

This rearrangement joins TRBV11-2 to TRBJ1-3; D remains ambiguous. Germline V lookup: CDR1 SGHAT, CDR2 FQNNGV. This CDR3 is 16 amino acids long. Between the trimmed V and J ends, which lost 0 bases and 0 bases, there was a span of 9 bases. The CDR3 DNA is TGTGCCAGCAGCTTAGATGGAATTTACTCTGGAAACACCATATATTTT. Translating it yields CASSLDGIYSGNTIYF.

The gene calls are TRBV11-3 and TRBJ2-7, with D unclear. There are 13 residues in the CDR3. CDR1 is SGHNT, CDR2 YENEEA, per germline. The ends were cut back, 1 base at V and 2 bases at J, with 6 bases in the middle. CDR3 nucleotide sequence: TGTGCCAGCAGCTTAGGTTTCACCTACGAGCAGTACTTC. Translation: CASSLGFTYEQYF.

The chain employs TRBV29-1 and TRBJ1-1; D is ambiguous. Trimming shortened V by 5 bases and J by 0 bases, and 7 bases separated the two germline ends. Germline V gene data show CDR1 as SQVTM and CDR2 as ANQGSEA. This CDR3 has 12 residues. In nucleotides, the CDR3 is TGCAGCGTTATAAGCATGAACACTGAAGCTTTCTTT. It specifies CSVISMNTEAFF.

The chain has TRBV10-3 and TRBJ2-7, with a tentative D call TRBD1 (6 bases). Germline CDR1 ENHRY, CDR2 SYGVKD. There are 15 residues in the CDR3. V was clipped by 2 bases and J by 0 bases, with 11 bases between them. CDR3 sequence (DNA): TGTGCCATCAGTGAGAGGGACACGTCCTCCTACGAGCAGTACTTC. It translates to CAISERDTSSYEQYF.

The chain combines TRBV15 with TRBJ2-3, with D perhaps TRBD1 or TRBD2 (5 bases each). The CDR3 is 15 residues long. Germline CDR1 is LNHNV and CDR2 is YYDKDF (reference sequence). V lost 3 bases and J lost 0, with 10 bases in between. The CDR3 bases are TGTGCCACCAGCAGCGGGACCACTAGCACAGATACGCAGTATTTT. It encodes CATSSGTTSTDTQYF.

V and J are TRBV7-9 and TRBJ2-7; D is unclear. With 5 bases removed from V and 2 bases from J, the gap between germline ends came to 10 bases. CDR1 and CDR2 (germline): SEHNR, FQNEAQ (reference sequence). The CDR3 has 13 amino acids. In DNA form, the CDR3 reads TGTGCCAGCAGCCCCCGTGGGGCCTACGAGCAGTACTTC. This sequence encodes CASSPRGAYEQYF.

V is TRBV7-2 and J is TRBJ2-2; 7 bases align to TRBD2. V dropped 11 bases and J dropped 4; count of bases not matched to a gene: 10. Germline V gene lookup returns CDR1 SGHTA and CDR2 FQGNSA. This CDR3 region has 14 residues. CDR3 sequence reads: CALRSGRGTGELFF. The CDR3 nucleotides read TGTGCCCTTAGATCAGGGAGGGGCACCGGGGAGCTGTTTTTT.

The V and J genes are TRBV29-1 and TRBJ2-1, with 9 bases identical to TRBD1. The CDR3 has 16 amino acids. V lost 2 bases, J lost 9 bases, and 14 bases stayed unmatched. CDR1 is SQVTM and CDR2 is ANQGSEA in the germline V gene. This CDR3 is CSVELMGDRVSGEQFF. CDR3 nucleotides: TGCAGCGTTGAACTCATGGGGGACAGGGTGTCGGGTGAGCAGTTCTTC.

V and J are TRBV19 and TRBJ1-1; 8 bases align to TRBD1. Germline V gives CDR1 LNHDA, CDR2 SQIVND (reference sequence). J lost 5 bases, V lost 3 bases, and 2 bases had no gene match. This CDR3 comprises 13 residues. Written as DNA, the CDR3 is TGTGCCAGTAGTATGGACAGGGAGACTGAAGCTTTCTTT. It specifies CASSMDRETEAFF.

The V gene is TRBV9, the J gene TRBJ2-5; 7 bases are a match to TRBD2. Germline CDR1 SGDLS, CDR2 YYNGEE. The length of the CDR3 is 15 residues. V was pared by 3 bases and J by 0 bases, with 5 bases of the junction left unmatched. For the CDR3, the DNA is TGTGCCAGCAGCGCTAGCGGTACCCACCAAGAGACCCAGTACTTC. Encoded protein: CASSASGTHQETQYF.

The chain employs TRBV5-1 and TRBJ2-7; possibly TRBD2 for D (6 bases). Germline V gene sequence: CDR1 SGHRS, CDR2 YFSETQ. The CDR3 loop spans 13 amino acids. Trimming left V 5 bases short and J 4 bases short, with 13 bases between. DNA for the CDR3: TGCGCCAGCAGGGTATCGGGAGAGTACGAGCAGTACTTC. Its translation: CASRVSGEYEQYF.

CDR3 DNA: TGCAGCGTTGAACCGGGTACGGGGTTCTTC. This encodes CSVEPGTGFF. V usage is TRBV29-1 and J usage is TRBJ2-1, with D hard to call. V lost 2 bases to trimming and J lost 15 bases, with 11 bases between them. The CDR3 has 10 residues. Per germline, CDR1 SQVTM and CDR2 ANQGSEA.

The rearrangement joins TRBV2 to TRBJ2-7, with D perhaps being TRBD1 or TRBD2 (6 bases each). V lost 6 bases and J 1 base, leaving 19 bases between the germline ends. Germline V gene sequence: CDR1 SNHLY, CDR2 FYNNEI. The CDR3 has 16 residues. DNA of the CDR3: TGTGCCAGCAGGGCTGAGCCGGGGGCCCTATCCTACGAGCAGTACTTC. This codes for CASRAEPGALSYEQYF.

This chain connects TRBV4-1 to TRBJ2-7, with D unresolved. The CDR3 is 16 residues long. CDR1 MGHRA and CDR2 YSYEKL come from the germline V gene. V lost 0 bases to trimming and J lost 0 bases, with 12 bases between them. The CDR3 spells CASSQDFGRTSYEQYF. The CDR3 region has the DNA TGCGCCAGCAGCCAAGATTTCGGACGCACCTCCTACGAGCAGTACTTC.

The CDR3 bases are TGTGCCAGCAGCTTATGGGACCCGGGGCCTGGAAACACCATATATTTT. Encoded protein: CASSLWDPGPGNTIYF. This chain connects TRBV7-9 to TRBJ1-3, with D perhaps matching TRBD1 (5 bases). V was trimmed by 2 bases and J by 2 bases, leaving 13 bases between them. This CDR3 comprises 16 residues. Germline values: CDR1 SEHNR, CDR2 FQNEAQ (reference sequence).

The genes are TRBV27 and TRBJ1-5; D is possibly TRBD1 (6 bases). V lost 6 bases, J lost 2 bases, and 8 bases lay in between. The CDR3 sequence is 13 residues long. Germline CDR1 is MNHEY and CDR2 is SMNVEV (reference sequence). The CDR3 DNA is TGTGCCAGCAGCTCAGGGGGCAATCAGCCCCAGCATTTT. It codes for CASSSGGNQPQHF.

The chain employs TRBV11-2 and TRBJ1-5; 7 positions match TRBD1. The length of the CDR3 is 17 residues. V gave up 2 bases and J gave up 0 bases; unmatched junction bases: 7. From germline, CDR1 is SGHAT and CDR2 FQNNGV. CDR3 sequence: CASSLTTGVRSNQPQHF. In DNA, the CDR3 is TGTGCCAGCAGCTTAACAACAGGGGTGCGTAGCAATCAGCCCCAGCATTTT.

This chain joins TRBV27 and TRBJ2-7; 8 positions agree with TRBD1. V was clipped by 5 bases and J by 2 bases; unmatched bases: 5. The CDR3 covers 14 residues. Germline V gene lookup returns CDR1 MNHEY and CDR2 SMNVEV (reference sequence). CDR3 DNA sequence: TGTGCCAGCAGTCGGGGACAGGCCGCCTACGAGCAGTACTTC. Translating it yields CASSRGQAAYEQYF.

The chain couples TRBV29-1 to TRBJ2-7; TRBD2 might be the D (6 bases). The V gene's germline CDR1 is SQVTM and CDR2 ANQGSEA. Deletions cut 6 bases from V and 4 bases from J, with 16 bases between. The CDR3 loop spans 13 amino acids. This CDR3 reads CSVGTGSMYEQYF. The CDR3 bases are TGCAGCGTCGGGACCGGGAGTATGTACGAGCAGTACTTC.

This chain joins TRBV23-1 and TRBJ2-2; 9 nucleotides align to TRBD2. TRBV23-1 is identified as an open reading frame with a role that is uncertain. V shed 3 bases, J shed 0 bases, and the junction held 26 bases outside the gene matches. The CDR3 is 24 amino acids. In DNA form, the CDR3 reads TGCGCCAGCAGTCACGTGCCCGGGAGTAGCGGGAGCCACCTAGCTCAGTCGAACACCGGGGAGCTGTTTTTT. Translation gives CASSHVPGSSGSHLAQSNTGELFF.

V usage is TRBV11-2 and J usage is TRBJ2-1; no reliable D call. Trimming cost V 1 base and J 7 bases, with 11 bases left between them. The CDR3 consists of 14 residues. Germline CDR1 SGHAT, CDR2 FQNNGV. CDR3 nucleotides: TGTGCCAGCAGCTTAGCGGGCAGCATGAATGAGCAGTTCTTC. It specifies CASSLAGSMNEQFF.

The chain uses TRBV29-1 and TRBJ1-2; 10 bases align to TRBD1. The length of the CDR3 is 14 residues. Per the germline V gene, CDR1 is SQVTM and CDR2 is ANQGSEA. The junction had 6 bases not matched to a gene; V was cut back by 4 bases and J by 4 bases. Written as DNA, the CDR3 is TGCAGCGTTGTTGGGACAGGGGTCATCTATGGCTACACCTTC. It yields the protein CSVVGTGVIYGYTF.

J is TRBJ2-7 and V is TRBV5-6, with 13 bases aligning to TRBD2. Losses at the gene ends were 3 bases for V and 6 bases for J; bases not matched to a gene: 6. Germline V CDR1 and CDR2: SGHDT, YYEEEE. The CDR3 has 15 residues. In DNA form, the CDR3 reads TGTGCCAGCAGCTCTGGACTAGCGGGAGTTCTCGAGCAGTACTTC. Translating it yields CASSSGLAGVLEQYF.

The J gene is TRBJ2-1, the V gene TRBV25-1; TRBD2 is a possible D gene (5 bases). The germline CDR1 and CDR2 sequences are MGHDK and SYGVNS. This CDR3 has 17 residues. The V gene lost 3 bases and the J gene lost 5 bases, with 20 bases spanning the gap. CDR3 region: CASSDPRAGQTDNEQFF. CDR3 sequence (DNA): TGTGCCAGCAGTGACCCTCGGGCGGGCCAAACAGACAATGAGCAGTTCTTC.

The rearrangement uses TRBV10-3 and TRBJ1-2, with 10 bases identical to TRBD1. Germline V gene sequence: CDR1 ENHRY, CDR2 SYGVKD. Losses at the gene ends were 5 bases for V and 3 bases for J; bases not matched to a gene: 12. The CDR3 is 17 residues long. CDR3 loop: CAISPPGQGLPDYGYTF. CDR3 nucleotides: TGTGCCATCAGTCCACCGGGACAGGGGCTCCCAGACTATGGCTACACCTTC.

The chain combines TRBV19 with TRBJ2-7; tentatively, D is TRBD2 (6 bases). The germline V gene encodes CDR1 LNHDA and CDR2 SQIVND (reference sequence). V was pared by 3 bases and J by 3 bases, with 12 bases between. This CDR3 has 14 amino acids. The CDR3 is CASSISSGHYEQYF. Written as DNA, the CDR3 is TGTGCCAGTAGTATCTCCAGCGGGCACTACGAGCAGTACTTC.